This TCR beta chain originates from a study of immune characterization of retroperitoneal liposarcoma. MiXCR, applied by TCRdb to the PCR reads, yields one record per CDR3 protein. The sample records 820 or so distinct CDR3 sequences, around 33% being singletons. V gave up 8 bases and J gave up 1 base, with 15 bases separating them. Germline loops: CDR1 MNHEY, CDR2 SMNVEV (reference sequence). The CDR3 is made up of 15 amino acids. This clonotype is categorized as large. The sample consisted of tumor tissue. The receptor was isolated from a male donor with retroperitoneal liposarcoma. V usage is TRBV27 and J usage is TRBJ2-1; no clear D gene. The DNA of the CDR3 is TGTGCCAGCCGCCCTCGGCCTTTTTCCTACAATGAGCAGTTCTTC. Protein: CASRPRPFSYNEQFF.